Listed here are 14 T cell receptor beta chains from one sample, sequenced in a study of OX40 agonist ivuxolimab in advanced cancers. Generated by immunoSEQ multiplex PCR, the TCRdb table keeps only in-frame clones and is missing some. Here the sample spans tens of thousands of clones, 85% to 90% being singletons. The starting material was CD4+ or CD8+ T cells sorted from blood, obtained in a trial of the OX40 agonist ivuxolimab. The receptors were sampled from an adult with an advanced solid tumor such as melanoma, head and neck, liver or kidney cancer.

The J gene is TRBJ1-4, the V gene TRBV6-5; tentatively, D is TRBD1 (6 bases). Per germline, CDR1 MNHEY and CDR2 SVGAGI. V was clipped by 4 bases and J by 8 bases, with 14 bases between them. The length of the CDR3 is 14 residues. For the CDR3, the DNA is TGTGCCAGCAGTTCTTCCCCCAGGGGCGAAAAACTGTTTTTT. The encoded protein is CASSSSPRGEKLFF.

The V call is TRBV2, the J call TRBJ1-5; D is undetermined. There are 13 residues in the CDR3. V was trimmed by 3 bases and J by 5 bases, leaving 8 bases between them. CDR1 and CDR2 from the germline V gene are SNHLY and FYNNEI. CDR3 region: CASSDERDQPQHF. The CDR3 DNA sequence: TGTGCCAGCAGTGATGAAAGGGATCAGCCCCAGCATTTT.

J is TRBJ2-7 and V is TRBV7-2; 9 nucleotides agree with TRBD2. V was clipped by 5 bases and J by 3 bases; unmatched bases: 14. Germline V lookup: CDR1 SGHTA, CDR2 FQGNSA. The CDR3 extends over 17 amino acids. CDR3 amino acids: CASSLGGRASSLYEQYF. In DNA, the CDR3 is TGTGCCAGCAGCCTTGGCGGGAGGGCCAGTTCTCTCTACGAGCAGTACTTC. Complete variable domain (other parts from reference TRBV7-2 and TRBJ2-7): GAGVSQSPSNKVTEKGKDVELRCDPISGHTALYWYRQSLGQGLEFLIYFQGNSAPDKSGLPSDRFSAERTGGSVSTLTIQRTQQEDSAVYLCASSLGGRASSLYEQYFGPGTRLTVT.

This clone was detected a few times. The rearrangement links TRBV10-2 to TRBJ2-2; D gene ambiguous. Trimming took 2 bases from V and 4 from J, leaving 8 bases between them. Germline CDR1 and CDR2: WSHSY and SAAADI. The CDR3 is 14 residues long. The CDR3 reads CASSEARITGELFF. The DNA for the CDR3 is TGCGCCAGCAGTGAGGCCCGGATCACCGGGGAGCTGTTTTTT.

The V and J genes are TRBV7-2 and TRBJ1-5; no firm D call. Germline V gene lookup returns CDR1 SGHTA and CDR2 FQGNSA. Trimming shortened V by 5 bases and J by 4 bases, and 18 bases separated the two germline ends. CDR3 size: 16 residues. The CDR3 is CASSPGLPYLNQPQHF. The CDR3 DNA sequence: TGTGCCAGCAGCCCCGGCCTTCCCTACCTGAATCAGCCCCAGCATTTT. The full variable domain, rest sourced from reference TRBV7-2 and TRBJ1-5, is GAGVSQSPSNKVTEKGKDVELRCDPISGHTALYWYRQSLGQGLEFLIYFQGNSAPDKSGLPSDRFSAERTGGSVSTLTIQRTQQEDSAVYLCASSPGLPYLNQPQHFGDGTRLSIL.

The V gene is TRBV7-8, the J gene TRBJ2-4; 7 positions agree with TRBD2. Germline V lookup: CDR1 SGHVS, CDR2 FQNEAQ. There are 18 residues in the CDR3. The V and J ends lost 2 bases and 2 bases, in that order; junction bases with no gene match: 12. Here the CDR3 reads CASSLTWVAGGSKNIQYF. CDR3 DNA: TGTGCCAGCAGCTTAACATGGGTGGCCGGGGGGTCCAAAAACATTCAGTACTTC. The full variable domain, in which reference TRBV7-8 and TRBJ2-4 provide the parts outside the CDR3, is GAGVSQSPRYKVAKRGQDVALRCDPISGHVSLFWYQQALGQGPEFLTYFQNEAQLDKSGLPSDRFFAERPEGSVSTLKIQRTQQEDSAVYLCASSLTWVAGGSKNIQYFGAGTRLSVL.

The chain is built from TRBV6-5 and TRBJ1-3, with D perhaps matching TRBD1 (6 bases). The CDR3 covers 14 residues. V shed 7 bases and J shed 4 bases, with 14 bases lying between them. Per germline, CDR1 MNHEY and CDR2 SVGAGI. CDR3 region: CASKRGVDGNTIYF. In nucleotides, the CDR3 is TGTGCCAGCAAGAGGGGGGTAGACGGAAACACCATATATTTT.

V is TRBV7-2 and J is TRBJ1-1, with a weak D call TRBD1 (6 bases). V shed 2 bases and J shed 0 bases, with 19 bases lying between them. This CDR3 is 18 amino acids long. Germline V lookup: CDR1 SGHTA, CDR2 FQGNSA. This chain's CDR3 is CASSLFPPTGVMNTEAFF. CDR3 in DNA: TGTGCCAGCAGCTTATTCCCACCGACAGGCGTCATGAACACTGAAGCTTTCTTT.

The chain links TRBV15 to TRBJ1-5, with a tentative D call TRBD1 (6 bases). V lost 2 bases, J lost 4 bases, and 9 bases lay in between. The CDR3 length is 14 residues. In germline, CDR1 is LNHNV, CDR2 YYDKDF (reference sequence). The CDR3 region has the DNA TGTGCCACCAGCAGACTACAGGGAAATCAGCCCCAGCATTTT. Residues: CATSRLQGNQPQHF.

The rearrangement uses TRBV11-2 and TRBJ1-1; TRBD1 is a possible D gene (6 bases). With 1 base removed from V and 5 bases from J, the gap between germline ends came to 11 bases. The CDR3 is made up of 14 amino acids. From germline, CDR1 is SGHAT and CDR2 FQNNGV. The CDR3 DNA sequence: TGTGCCAGCAGCTTAGTGGGGGGGCCTACTGAAGCTTTCTTT. Its protein product is CASSLVGGPTEAFF.

A few counts support this clone. The genes are TRBV6-6 and TRBJ2-1; D gene uncertain. Trimming shortened V by 3 bases and J by 6 bases, and 3 bases separated the two germline ends. This CDR3 has 11 residues. Germline V gene data show CDR1 as MNHNY and CDR2 as SVGAGI (reference sequence). The DNA for the CDR3 is TGTGCCAGCAGTTATCCCAATGAGCAGTTCTTC. It codes for CASSYPNEQFF.

The genes are TRBV6-6 and TRBJ2-1; D ambiguous. V lost 4 bases and J 4 bases, leaving 11 bases between the germline ends. CDR1 and CDR2 from the germline V gene are MNHNY and SVGAGI (reference sequence). The CDR3 runs to 14 residues. In DNA, the CDR3 is TGTGCCAGCAGTTCTCTTTTTTTATACAATGAGCAGTTCTTC. Its protein is CASSSLFLYNEQFF.

This rearrangement joins TRBV25-1 to TRBJ1-4; 8 bases match TRBD1. Trimming took 5 bases from V and 8 from J; bases not matched to a gene: 7. The CDR3 covers 14 residues. Germline-derived CDR1 and CDR2 are MGHDK and SYGVNS. CDR3 residues: CASSLERQGEKLFF. CDR3 bases: TGTGCCAGCAGTTTAGAGAGACAGGGGGAAAAACTGTTTTTT.

The chain joins TRBV19 to TRBJ1-1, with D unclear. Germline V gene data show CDR1 as LNHDA and CDR2 as SQIVND (reference sequence). The CDR3 has 13 amino acids. V was trimmed by 7 bases and J by 1 base, leaving 10 bases between them. The CDR3 bases are TGTGCCAGTAATCGGTGGGGGAACACTGAAGCTTTCTTT. Translated: CASNRWGNTEAFF.